This T cell receptor beta chain emerged from a study of regulatory T cells in long-lasting Graves disease. Study results and limitations: With a small sample size, accuracy may have been reduced.

Time point noted: newly diagnosed GD, antithyroid drugs for less than 3 months. With RNA extracted from PBMCs as input, the TCR library was made. CDR3-region Arm-PCR and iRepertoire HTBI primers produced the TCR beta libraries. A single record per CDR3 protein comes from TCRdb applying MiXCR to the multiplex PCR reads. The table lists 500,000 to 700,000 distinct CDR3 sequences, approximately 15% of them singletons. Remarks on this clonotype: Its antigen is as yet unknown.

The data were also submitted as part of a second study, on T cells in Graves' hyperthyroidism and ophthalmopathy.

The receptor was derived from a woman younger than 45 with Graves disease. Here the sequenced sample was peripheral blood mononuclear cells (PBMCs), taken at new diagnosis, from a patient treated with antithyroid drugs.

The CDR3 DNA sequence: TGTGCCAGCAGCTTCGAAGCGGGGCCCCAAGAGACCCAGTACTTC. Translated, it gives CASSFEAGPQETQYF. The chain couples TRBV7-9 to TRBJ2-5; 7 positions agree with TRBD2. Looked up from germline, CDR1 is SEHNR and CDR2 is FQNEAQ (reference sequence). Trimming cost V 3 bases and J 1 base; bases outside gene matches: 5. The CDR3 sequence is 15 residues long.